Described below is a single T cell receptor beta chain sequence and its context. Its target is unknown. Sequenced by immunoSEQ multiplex PCR; TCRdb stores in-frame clones only, minus some. This sample has 85,000 to 90,000 clones, with about nine tenths found just once. This entry comes from a study of siplizumab effects on memory and regulatory T cells. The V segment lost 0 bases and the J segment 4 bases; nucleotides outside the gene matches: 5. This CDR3 comprises 15 residues. Germline V lookup: CDR1 MGHRA, CDR2 YSYEKL. Findings of the study overall: Treatment with siplizumab left mappable alloreactive CD4+ clones averaging about 63% Treg-derived, compared with 25% to 30% in controls.

The sequencing sample was made of CD4+ T cells sorted from blood. V usage is TRBV4-1 and J usage is TRBJ2-7, with 8 positions matching TRBD2. This TCR was recovered from a human donor in good health. CDR3 DNA sequence: TGCGCCAGCAGCCAAGATCCCTCTAGCGGGTACGAGCAGTACTTC. It is translated as CASSQDPSSGYEQYF.